This entry concerns a single TCR beta chain. As yet, its antigen is unknown. This table comes from immunoSEQ multiplex PCR, and its TCRdb copy is limited to in-frame clones, with some not included. The table shows roughly 120,000 clones, with roughly 92% occurring only once. The ends were cut back, 0 bases at V and 2 bases at J, with 7 bases in the middle. Looked up from germline, CDR1 is MRHNA and CDR2 is SNTAGT. The CDR3 has 15 residues. This entry is derived from a study of T cell responses to AZD1222 COVID-19 vaccine. Study-level results: Repertoire collection took place solely once the T cell response had peaked.

The rearrangement joins TRBV6-4 to TRBJ2-2; TRBD1 or TRBD2 may be the D gene (5 bases each). The source was peripheral blood, collected 28 days after the second AZD1222 dose. The origin of this receptor is an adult who received the AZD1222 COVID-19 vaccine. This CDR3 reads CASSDSRDNTGELFF. The CDR3 DNA follows: TGTGCCAGCAGTGACTCGAGGGACAACACCGGGGAGCTGTTTTTT.